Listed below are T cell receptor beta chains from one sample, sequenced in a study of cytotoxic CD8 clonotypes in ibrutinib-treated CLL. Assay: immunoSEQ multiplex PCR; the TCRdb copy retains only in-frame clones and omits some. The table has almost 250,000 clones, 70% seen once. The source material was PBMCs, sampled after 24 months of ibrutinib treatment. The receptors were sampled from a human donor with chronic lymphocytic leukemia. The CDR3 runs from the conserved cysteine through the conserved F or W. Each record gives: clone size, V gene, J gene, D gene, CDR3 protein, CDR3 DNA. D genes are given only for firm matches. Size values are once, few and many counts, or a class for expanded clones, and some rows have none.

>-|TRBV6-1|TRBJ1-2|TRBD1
CASLPDRGGYTF
TGTGCCAGCCTGCCGGACAGGGGCGGCTACACCTTC
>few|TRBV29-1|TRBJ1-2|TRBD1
CSVGQGARGYTF
TGCAGCGTTGGTCAGGGGGCGCGTGGCTACACCTTC
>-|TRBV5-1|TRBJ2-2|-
CASSAGPNTGELFF
TGCGCCAGCAGCGCGGGACCAAACACCGGGGAGCTGTTTTTT
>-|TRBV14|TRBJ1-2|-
CASSQDIGSYGYTF
TGTGCCAGCAGCCAAGATATAGGGAGCTATGGCTACACCTTC
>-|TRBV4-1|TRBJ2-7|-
CASSQSQMNYEQYF
TGCGCCAGCAGCCAAAGCCAAATGAACTACGAGCAGTACTTC
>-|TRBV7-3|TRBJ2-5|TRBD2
CASSPLGTSGRETQYF
TGTGCCAGCAGCCCACTAGGGACTAGCGGGAGGGAGACCCAGTACTTC
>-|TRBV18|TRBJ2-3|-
CASSPLGNTRGADTQYF
TGTGCCAGCTCACCACTGGGAAACACCAGAGGCGCAGATACGCAGTATTTT
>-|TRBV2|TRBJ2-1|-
CASTLRDPAYNEQFF
TGTGCCAGCACTCTCCGGGACCCAGCCTACAATGAGCAGTTCTTC
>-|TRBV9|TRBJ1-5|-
CASSPTGTPGSNQPQHF
TGTGCCAGCAGCCCGACTGGGACGCCAGGGAGCAATCAGCCCCAGCATTTT
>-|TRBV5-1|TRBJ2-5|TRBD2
CASSLSNGGQETQYF
TGCGCCAGCAGCTTGAGTAACGGGGGGCAAGAGACCCAGTACTTC
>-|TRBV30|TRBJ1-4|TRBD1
CAWSATGAGNEKLFF
TGTGCCTGGAGTGCAACAGGGGCGGGTAATGAAAAACTGTTTTTT
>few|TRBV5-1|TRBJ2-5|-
CASSLDMGTQYF
TGCGCCAGCAGCTTGGACATGGGGACCCAGTACTTC
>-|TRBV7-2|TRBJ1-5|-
CASSLGPYGQSLREPQHF
TGTGCCAGCAGCTTAGGTCCCTACGGACAGTCGCTAAGGGAGCCCCAGCATTTT
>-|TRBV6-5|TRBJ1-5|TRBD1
CASQDRGLGQPQHF
TGTGCCAGCCAGGACAGGGGGCTGGGACAGCCCCAGCATTTT
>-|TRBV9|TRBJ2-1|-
CASSVVVSYNEQFF
TGTGCCAGCAGCGTAGTAGTTAGCTACAATGAGCAGTTCTTC
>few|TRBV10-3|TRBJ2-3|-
CAISVAGLGTDTQYF
TGTGCCATCAGTGTAGCCGGGCTCGGGACAGATACGCAGTATTTT
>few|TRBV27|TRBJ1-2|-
CASTGGGGYTF
TGTGCCAGCACCGGAGGAGGGGGCTACACCTTC
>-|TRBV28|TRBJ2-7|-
CASSPAGAVRGYEQYF
TGTGCCAGCAGTCCCGCCGGGGCAGTCCGGGGCTACGAGCAGTACTTC
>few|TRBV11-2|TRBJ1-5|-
CASSFEGQGGQPQHF
TGTGCCAGCAGCTTCGAAGGGCAGGGTGGTCAGCCCCAGCATTTT
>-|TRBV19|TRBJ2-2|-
CASRADTGELFF
TGTGCCAGTAGGGCAGACACCGGGGAGCTGTTTTTT
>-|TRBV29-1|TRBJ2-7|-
CSVRRGSGQYEQYF
TGCAGCGTCCGCCGAGGATCGGGCCAATACGAGCAGTACTTC
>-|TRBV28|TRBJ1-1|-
CASGLDMTNTEAFF
TGTGCCAGCGGATTGGACATGACGAACACTGAAGCTTTCTTT
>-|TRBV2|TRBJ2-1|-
CASSPTSPNEQFF
TGTGCCAGCAGCCCGACTTCCCCAAATGAGCAGTTCTTC
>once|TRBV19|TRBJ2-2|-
CASSLGTGELFF
TGTGCCAGTAGTCTGGGGACAGGGGAGCTGTTTTTT
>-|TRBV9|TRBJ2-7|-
CASSVGAGWDEQYF
TGTGCCAGCAGCGTAGGGGCAGGGTGGGACGAGCAGTACTTC
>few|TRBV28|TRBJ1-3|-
CASSRVDSGNTIYF
TGTGCCAGCAGTCGGGTCGACTCTGGAAACACCATATATTTT
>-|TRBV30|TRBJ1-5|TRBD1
CAYGQGGQPQHF
TGTGCCTACGGACAGGGGGGTCAGCCCCAGCATTTT
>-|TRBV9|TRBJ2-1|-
CASSVGQYNEQFF
TGTGCCAGCAGCGTCGGACAGTACAATGAGCAGTTCTTC
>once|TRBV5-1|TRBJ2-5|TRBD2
CASSLGSGTTETQYF
TGCGCCAGCAGCTTGGGTAGCGGGACTACTGAGACCCAGTACTTC
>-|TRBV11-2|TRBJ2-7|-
CASSLVTYRQPYEQYF
TGTGCCAGCAGCTTAGTAACATATCGACAACCCTACGAGCAGTACTTC
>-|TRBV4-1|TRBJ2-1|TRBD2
CASSQDGTSGPPGSYNEQFF
TGCGCCAGCAGCCAAGATGGTACTAGCGGGCCCCCCGGCTCCTACAATGAGCAGTTCTTC
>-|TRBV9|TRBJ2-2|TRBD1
CASSYKQGTGELFF
TGTGCCAGCAGCTACAAACAGGGGACCGGGGAGCTGTTTTTT
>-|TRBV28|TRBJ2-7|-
CASSRDQNYEQYF
TGTGCCAGCAGCAGGGACCAAAATTACGAGCAGTACTTC
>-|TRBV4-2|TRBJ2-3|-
CASSQDAADTQYF
TGTGCCAGCAGCCAAGATGCGGCAGATACGCAGTATTTT
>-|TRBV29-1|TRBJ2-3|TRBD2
CSVGGGSESSTDTQYF
TGCAGCGTTGGAGGCGGGAGCGAATCGAGCACAGATACGCAGTATTTT
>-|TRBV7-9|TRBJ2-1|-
CAGEVGRGYNEQFF
TGTGCCGGCGAAGTTGGGAGAGGTTACAATGAGCAGTTCTTC
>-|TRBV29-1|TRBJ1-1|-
CSSQGRGTEAFF
TGCAGTTCCCAGGGGAGGGGCACTGAAGCTTTCTTT
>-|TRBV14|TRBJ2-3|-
CASSQDMIGWATDTQYF
TGTGCCAGCAGCCAAGATATGATTGGTTGGGCTACAGATACGCAGTATTTT
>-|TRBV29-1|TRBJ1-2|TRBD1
CSVLGGGGGDGYTF
TGCAGCGTCCTGGGGGGAGGGGGCGGCGATGGCTACACCTTC
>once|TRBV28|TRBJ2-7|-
CASSLRATVLSYEQYF
TGTGCCAGCAGTTTAAGGGCGACAGTTCTTTCCTACGAGCAGTACTTC
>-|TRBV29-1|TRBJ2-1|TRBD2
CSVEKLTLAGGFNEQFF
TGCAGCGTTGAAAAGCTGACCCTAGCGGGAGGTTTCAATGAGCAGTTCTTC
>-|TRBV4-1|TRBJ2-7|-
CASSQVWDKFYEQYF
TGCGCCAGCAGCCAAGTCTGGGATAAGTTCTACGAGCAGTACTTC
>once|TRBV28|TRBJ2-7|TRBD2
CASSLGLAGDLVEQYF
TGTGCCAGCAGTCTCGGACTAGCGGGAGATTTGGTCGAGCAGTACTTC
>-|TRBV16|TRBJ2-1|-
CASSQSPGVGDNEQFF
TGTGCCAGCAGCCAATCACCGGGAGTAGGCGACAATGAGCAGTTCTTC
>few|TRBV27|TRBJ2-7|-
CASSSIRDLSYEQYF
TGTGCCAGCAGTTCCATACGGGACCTTTCCTACGAGCAGTACTTC
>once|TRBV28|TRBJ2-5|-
CASRGGETQYF
TGTGCCAGCAGGGGTGGAGAGACCCAGTACTTC
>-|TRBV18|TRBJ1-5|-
CASSPYESSNQPQHF
TGTGCCAGCTCACCATACGAGTCTAGCAATCAGCCCCAGCATTTT
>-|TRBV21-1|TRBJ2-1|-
CASSKEGQRFAPSSSYNEQFF
TGTGCCAGCAGCAAAGAGGGACAGCGCTTCGCCCCTTCGAGCTCCTACAATGAGCAGTTCTTC